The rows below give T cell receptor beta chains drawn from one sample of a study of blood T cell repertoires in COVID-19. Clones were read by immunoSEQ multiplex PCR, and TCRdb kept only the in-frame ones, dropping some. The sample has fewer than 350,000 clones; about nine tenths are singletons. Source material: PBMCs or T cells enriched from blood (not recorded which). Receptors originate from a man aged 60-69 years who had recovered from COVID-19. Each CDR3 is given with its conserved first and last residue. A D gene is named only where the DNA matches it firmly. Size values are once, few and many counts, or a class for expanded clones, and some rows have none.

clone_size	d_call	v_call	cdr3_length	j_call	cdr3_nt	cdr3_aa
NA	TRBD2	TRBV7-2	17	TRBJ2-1	TGTGCCAGCAGCCCTAGGTGGGGGAGGGCCATCTACAATGAGCAGTTCTTC	CASSPRWGRAIYNEQFF
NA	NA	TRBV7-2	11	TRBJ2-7	TGTGCCAGCAGCCCCAATTACGAGCAGTACTTC	CASSPNYEQYF
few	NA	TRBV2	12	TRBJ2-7	TGTGCCAGCTACTACGACTCCTACGAGCAGTACTTC	CASYYDSYEQYF
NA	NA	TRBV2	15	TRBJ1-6	TGTGCCAGCAGAACAACGGACAGTAGCAATTCACCCCTCCACTTT	CASRTTDSSNSPLHF
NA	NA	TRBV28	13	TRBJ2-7	TGTGCCAGCAGTCTTGGGCAGTCCTACGAGCAGTACTTC	CASSLGQSYEQYF
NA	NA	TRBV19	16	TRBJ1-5	TGTGCCAGCAAACTCGGCGGCAGGGCGTTGGATCAGCCCCAGCATTTT	CASKLGGRALDQPQHF
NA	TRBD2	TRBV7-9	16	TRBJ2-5	TGTGCCAGCAGCGAGGGGCTAGCGGGAGGGCGAGAGACCCAGTACTTC	CASSEGLAGGRETQYF
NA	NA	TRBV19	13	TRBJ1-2	TGTGCCAGTAGTAACGACAGGAACTATGGCTACACCTTC	CASSNDRNYGYTF
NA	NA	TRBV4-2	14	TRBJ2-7	TGTGCCAGCAGCCAAGACGTCCTTTCCTACGAGCAGTACTTC	CASSQDVLSYEQYF
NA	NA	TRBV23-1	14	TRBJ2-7	TGCGCCAGCAGTCAATCCGGGACAACCTACGAGCAGTACTTC	CASSQSGTTYEQYF
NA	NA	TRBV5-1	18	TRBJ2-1	TGCGCCAGCAGCCCCTTTTTGGCGGGATATGGCTCCTACAATGAGCAGTTCTTC	CASSPFLAGYGSYNEQFF
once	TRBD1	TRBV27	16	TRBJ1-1	TGTGCCAGCAGTCCGGACAGACAGGGGGCGCGGACTGAAGCTTTCTTT	CASSPDRQGARTEAFF
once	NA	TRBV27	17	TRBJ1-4	TGTGCCAGCAGTCCCTCCACATCAGGCGAAGTAAATGAAAAACTGTTTTTT	CASSPSTSGEVNEKLFF
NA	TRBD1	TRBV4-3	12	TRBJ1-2	TGCGCCAGCAGCCAGGGACAGAGAGGCTACACCTTC	CASSQGQRGYTF
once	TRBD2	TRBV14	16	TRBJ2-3	TGTGCCAGCAGCAAAAGACTAGCGGGAGCTATAGATACGCAGTATTTT	CASSKRLAGAIDTQYF
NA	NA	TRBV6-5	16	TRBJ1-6	TGTGCCAGCAGTTACTCGGCGGGGTCGGGGGGCTCACCCCTCCACTTT	CASSYSAGSGGSPLHF
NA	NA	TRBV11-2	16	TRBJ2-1	TGTGCCAGCAGCTTAGGAGGTAGCCGTATGTTCAATGAGCAGTTCTTC	CASSLGGSRMFNEQFF
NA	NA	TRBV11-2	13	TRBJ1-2	TGTGCCAGCAGCTTACCGGGTATAGGTGGCTACACCTTC	CASSLPGIGGYTF
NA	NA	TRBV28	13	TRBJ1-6	TGTGCCACCACCCGGGACAACAATTCACCCCTCCACTTT	CATTRDNNSPLHF
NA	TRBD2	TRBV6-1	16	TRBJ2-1	TGTGCCAGCAGTGATCCCCGACTAGCAGGAAGAAATGAGCAGTTCTTC	CASSDPRLAGRNEQFF
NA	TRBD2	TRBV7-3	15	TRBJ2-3	TGTGCCAGCAGCTTTAAAGCGGGAAGGGCAGATACGCAGTATTTT	CASSFKAGRADTQYF
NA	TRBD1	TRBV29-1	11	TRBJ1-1	TGCAGCTTAGCTTCACAGGGGGCAGCTTTCTTT	CSLASQGAAFF
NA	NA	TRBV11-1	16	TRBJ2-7	TGTGCCAGCAGCTTAGTTGTTCGGGAAGTAACCTACGAGCAGTACTTC	CASSLVVREVTYEQYF
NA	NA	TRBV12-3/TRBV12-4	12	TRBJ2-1	TGTGCCAGCACCTTAGCCGGGTATGAGCAGTTCTTC	CASTLAGYEQFF
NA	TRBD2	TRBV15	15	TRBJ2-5	TGTGCCACCAGCAATTTCGGGAGGGCCTTGGAGACCCAGTACTTC	CATSNFGRALETQYF
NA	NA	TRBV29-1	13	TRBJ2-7	TGCAGCGCCTCCATGGGAGTGACCTACGAGCAGTACTTC	CSASMGVTYEQYF
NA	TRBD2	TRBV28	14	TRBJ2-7	TGTGCCAGCAGGCCGGGACTAGCGGGTTACGAGCAGTACTTC	CASRPGLAGYEQYF
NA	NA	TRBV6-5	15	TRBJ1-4	TGTGCCAGCAGTATAAACAGTCTAACTAATGAAAAACTGTTTTTT	CASSINSLTNEKLFF
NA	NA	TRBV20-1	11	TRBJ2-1	TGCAGTGCTAGGGCCGGGGATGAGCAGTTCTTC	CSARAGDEQFF